Below, 21 T cell receptor beta chains from the same sample are listed, as sequenced in a study of beta chain features in type 1 diabetes. No cognate antigen is known for these TCRs. General study findings and limits: Shortening that was moderate but significant affected the TCRB CDR3s of Type 1 diabetes patients in all four CD4+ subsets.

Expressed TCRB transcripts got sequenced, as all isolated RNA was reverse transcribed. Only in-frame clones appear in the TCRdb table, and some are missing; sequencing was by immunoSEQ multiplex PCR. The table includes 500,000 to 650,000 clones, roughly 12% detected once. Sequencing used naive CD4+ T cells from blood. All receptors come from a man aged 30 to 45 with type 1 diabetes.

This clone was detected only a few times. The chain joins TRBV4-2 to TRBJ2-3; D gene ambiguous. This CDR3 contains 14 residues. Germline lookup yields CDR1 LGHNA and CDR2 YNFKEQ. V was pared by 1 base and J by 6 bases, with 11 bases between. CDR3 sequence (DNA): TGTGCCAGCAGCCAAGGTCTCAAGATGGATACGCAGTATTTT. As protein: CASSQGLKMDTQYF.

The chain links TRBV5-1 to TRBJ1-4; D perhaps matches TRBD1 (6 bases). The CDR3 loop spans 15 amino acids. Germline values: CDR1 SGHRS, CDR2 YFSETQ. Trimming removed 1 base from V and 7 bases from J, with 14 bases in between. CDR3 coding DNA: TGCGCCAGCAGCTTGAACGGGGGCTTGAGTGAAAAACTGTTTTTT. This gives the protein CASSLNGGLSEKLFF.

This chain uses TRBV29-1 with TRBJ2-1; TRBD1 matches 10 bases. The germline V gene has CDR1 SQVTM and CDR2 ANQGSEA. The CDR3 has 13 amino acids. CDR3 DNA: TGCAGGGCCGGGGACAGGGGCCCTAATGAGCAGTTCTTC. Encoded protein: CRAGDRGPNEQFF.

This clone appeared a few times. The chain carries TRBV5-1 and TRBJ2-3, with TRBD1 identical over 7 bases. There are 15 residues in the CDR3. The germline CDR1 and CDR2 sequences are SGHRS and YFSETQ. V dropped 1 base and J dropped 6; count of bases not matched to a gene: 8. The CDR3: CASSLKGTVEDTQYF. DNA of the CDR3: TGCGCCAGCAGCTTGAAGGGGACAGTGGAGGATACGCAGTATTTT. The variable domain in full, completed from reference TRBV5-1 and TRBJ2-3, reads KAGVTQTPRYLIKTRGQQVTLSCSPISGHRSVSWYQQTPGQGLQFLFEYFSETQRNKGNFPGRFSGRQFSNSRSEMNVSTLELGDSALYLCASSLKGTVEDTQYFGPGTRLTVL.

V usage is TRBV7-2 and J usage is TRBJ2-7; D is unclear. Germline CDR1 SGHTA, CDR2 FQGNSA. The CDR3 length is 13 residues. Trimming removed 1 base at V and 2 bases at J, with 6 bases between. CDR3 loop: CASSLVIAYEQYF. The CDR3 DNA reads TGTGCCAGCAGCTTAGTGATCGCCTACGAGCAGTACTTC.

The sample holds a few counts of this clone. V usage is TRBV7-9 and J usage is TRBJ1-6; 7 bases fit TRBD1. V was clipped by 1 base and J by 11 bases; unmatched bases: 8. Germline CDR1 and CDR2: SEHNR and FQNEAQ (reference sequence). There are 15 residues in the CDR3. CDR3 residues: CASSLGTGVRTPLHF. The CDR3 bases are TGTGCCAGCAGCTTAGGGACAGGCGTTAGGACACCCCTCCACTTT.

This clone was observed a handful of times. This sequence joins TRBV27 and TRBJ1-2; D is ambiguous. The CDR3 is made up of 14 amino acids. Germline CDR1 MNHEY, CDR2 SMNVEV (reference sequence). The germline V and J ends were trimmed by 4 bases and 1 base, with 10 bases remaining between them. CDR3 coding DNA: TGTGCCAGCAGTTCTCCCCACCTTAACTATGGCTACACCTTC. As protein: CASSSPHLNYGYTF.

This clone has just a few counts. The gene calls are TRBV9 and TRBJ1-1, with 8 positions matching TRBD1. J gave up 2 bases and V 2 bases, and 8 bases lay outside the gene matches. The CDR3 consists of 16 residues. Germline V CDR1 and CDR2: SGDLS, YYNGEE. CDR3 residues: CASSVAPGQVNTEAFF. In DNA form, the CDR3 reads TGTGCCAGCAGCGTGGCCCCGGGACAGGTAAACACTGAAGCTTTCTTT.

The chain uses TRBV7-2 and TRBJ2-1; 13 nucleotides agree with TRBD2. The CDR3 has 15 amino acids. With V trimmed by 2 bases and J by 9 bases, 4 bases remained unmatched. Per germline, CDR1 SGHTA and CDR2 FQGNSA. For the CDR3, the DNA is TGTGCCAGCAGCTTAACTAGCGGGGGGGCTAGTGAGCAGTTCTTC. This sequence encodes CASSLTSGGASEQFF.

This clone was detected a few times. V and J are TRBV7-2 and TRBJ2-4; D gene unclear. The V gene lost 5 bases and the J gene lost 7 bases, with 15 bases spanning the gap. Looked up from germline, CDR1 is SGHTA and CDR2 is FQGNSA. The CDR3 spans 14 residues. The CDR3 here is CASSVLPALNIQYF. The CDR3 coding sequence is TGTGCCAGCAGCGTTCTCCCCGCCCTCAACATTCAGTACTTC.

This clone appeared a few times. This sequence joins TRBV6-5 and TRBJ2-3; D tentatively reads TRBD1 or TRBD2 (5 bases each). The germline V and J ends were trimmed by 7 bases and 2 bases, with 16 bases remaining between them. This CDR3 contains 15 residues. The V gene's germline CDR1 is MNHEY and CDR2 SVGAGI. The CDR3 DNA sequence: TGTGCCAGCACCCTATCGGGGCAACCCACAGATACGCAGTATTTT. Encoded protein: CASTLSGQPTDTQYF.

In its sample, this clone was seen a few times. The same CDR3 arises from other DNA sequences in this sample as well. V usage is TRBV5-1 and J usage is TRBJ2-3; D is possibly TRBD1 (5 bases). Germline CDR1 SGHRS, CDR2 YFSETQ. V lost 0 bases to trimming and J lost 3 bases, with 5 bases between them. The CDR3 is made up of 13 amino acids. The CDR3 region is CASSLAGTDTQYF. In DNA form, the CDR3 reads TGCGCCAGCAGCTTGGCAGGGACAGATACGCAGTATTTT.

The chain couples TRBV19 to TRBJ2-5, with D maybe TRBD1 (5 bases). V was trimmed by 5 bases and J by 3 bases, leaving 7 bases between them. Germline CDR1 LNHDA, CDR2 SQIVND (reference sequence). The CDR3 runs 12 residues. DNA for the CDR3: TGTGCCAGTAGTGGGGCAGAAGAGACCCAGTACTTC. Its protein product is CASSGAEETQYF.

This sequence joins TRBV4-1 and TRBJ1-1; no reliable D call. Germline CDR1 is MGHRA and CDR2 is YSYEKL. Trimming took 1 base from V and 4 from J, leaving 10 bases between them. There are 14 residues in the CDR3. The CDR3 region has the DNA TGCGCCAGCAGCCAAGTGCACGGATTCACTGAAGCTTTCTTT. Its protein is CASSQVHGFTEAFF.

This clone has more than one count but fewer than ten. The chain links TRBV25-1 to TRBJ2-7; TRBD1 matches at 9 bases. The germline V gene has CDR1 MGHDK and CDR2 SYGVNS. The CDR3 length is 16 residues. The V and J ends lost 3 bases and 2 bases, in that order; junction bases with no gene match: 8. CDR3 in amino acids: CASSDFDRGSAYEQYF. CDR3 in DNA: TGTGCCAGCAGTGACTTCGACAGGGGGAGCGCCTACGAGCAGTACTTC.

Only a few counts were recorded for this clone. The chain carries TRBV18 and TRBJ1-2; D may be TRBD1 (6 bases). The CDR3 is 15 amino acids. Germline V lookup: CDR1 KGHSH, CDR2 LQKENI. Between the trimmed V and J ends, which lost 4 bases and 3 bases, there was a span of 15 bases. This CDR3 is CASSHRTEGDYGYTF. The CDR3 nucleotides are TGTGCCAGCTCACACCGGACTGAGGGGGACTATGGCTACACCTTC.

This clone was seen a handful of times. This chain connects TRBV30 to TRBJ1-2, with 7 bases matching TRBD1. V shed 5 bases and J 4 bases; nucleotides not matched to a gene: 7. Germline V gene data show CDR1 as GTSNPN and CDR2 as SVGIG (reference sequence). This CDR3 is 13 amino acids long. CDR3 loop: CAWGGQTTYGYTF. The CDR3, as DNA: TGTGCCTGGGGGGGACAGACCACCTATGGCTACACCTTC.

This clone was picked up a small number of times. The chain combines TRBV12-5 with TRBJ1-5; tentative D call: TRBD1 (5 bases). V lost 1 base, J lost 0 bases, and 13 bases lay in between. CDR3 size: 17 residues. Germline values: CDR1 LGHNT, CDR2 FRNRAP. CDR3 nucleotide sequence: TGTGCTAGTGGTTTGGATAGGGACGGATTTAGCAATCAGCCCCAGCATTTT. Its protein is CASGLDRDGFSNQPQHF.

The chain recombines TRBV5-1 with TRBJ2-7; 8 bases are shared with TRBD1. Germline V gene lookup returns CDR1 SGHRS and CDR2 YFSETQ. CDR3 length: 15 residues. The junction had 13 bases not matched to a gene; V was cut back by 5 bases and J by 6 bases. The CDR3 sequence: CASRLSGQDPAEQYF. CDR3 bases: TGCGCCAGCAGACTGTCGGGACAGGATCCCGCCGAGCAGTACTTC.

This clone was found a few times. This chain links TRBV7-9 with TRBJ1-1; 8 bases are a match to TRBD1. Germline assignment: CDR1 SEHNR and CDR2 FQNEAQ (reference sequence). V lost 5 bases and J lost 3; bases outside the gene matches: 2. CDR3 length equals 13 residues. The CDR3 loop reads CASSPTGDTEAFF. CDR3 sequence (DNA): TGTGCCAGCAGCCCGACAGGGGACACTGAAGCTTTCTTT.

The chain recombines TRBV9 with TRBJ2-5; TRBD1 is a possible D gene (5 bases). The CDR3 has 15 amino acids. V gave up 0 bases and J gave up 1 base, with 10 bases separating them. Germline V gene sequence: CDR1 SGDLS, CDR2 YYNGEE. The CDR3 DNA sequence: TGTGCCAGCAGCGTAGGGACACCAACCCAAGAGACCCAGTACTTC. Encoded protein: CASSVGTPTQETQYF.